Listed below are T cell receptor beta chains from one sample, sequenced in a study of tumor-infiltrating lymphocytes in localized non-small cell lung cancer. Produced via immunoSEQ multiplex PCR; TCRdb's table is partial and in-frame only. The table has some 30,000 clones, 80% to 90% seen once; the top ten hold around 2%. Sequences were obtained from lung tumor tissue. The receptor set was obtained from a human donor with non-small cell lung cancer. Both conserved end residues are part of each CDR3. A D gene is named only where the DNA matches it firmly. Rows may omit the clone size; those that give it use once, few, many or a size class.

abundance	j_gene	d_gene	v_gene	CDR3nt	CDR3aa
.	TRBJ1-4	TRBD1	TRBV5-1	TGCGCCAGCAGCCCACAGGGGCGCACTAATGAAAAACTGTTTTTT	CASSPQGRTNEKLFF
.	TRBJ2-7	TRBD2	TRBV6-5	TGTGCCAGCAGTACTCCGGGACTAGCGGGGGCCGAGCAGTACTTC	CASSTPGLAGAEQYF
.	TRBJ2-1	.	TRBV19	TGTGCCAGTAGTTGGGGGTATGAGCAGTTCTTC	CASSWGYEQFF
.	TRBJ1-2	.	TRBV5-4	TGTGCCAGCGCGTCGGCGGGCGCTTATGGCTACACCTTC	CASASAGAYGYTF
.	TRBJ1-3	.	TRBV19	TGTGCCAGTAGTACAGGGAGCTCTGGAAACACCATATATTTT	CASSTGSSGNTIYF
.	TRBJ1-4	.	TRBV27	TGTGCCAGCAGTTTATCGCGGGGGGCCAGGGAAAAACTGTTTTTT	CASSLSRGAREKLFF
.	TRBJ2-3	.	TRBV13	TGTGCCAGCAGCTGGGGGGGGGCCGGAGATACGCAGTATTTT	CASSWGGAGDTQYF
few	TRBJ2-7	.	TRBV10-3	TGTGCCATCAGTCCCTCACCAGCGTACGAGCAGTACTTC	CAISPSPAYEQYF
few	TRBJ1-1	.	TRBV11-1	TGTGCCAGCAGCTTAGGCAGGAACACTGAAGCTTTCTTT	CASSLGRNTEAFF
once	TRBJ1-6	TRBD1	TRBV11-1	TGTGCCAGCAGCTTAGCGAGCGGACAGGGGTTTTCCCTCCACTTT	CASSLASGQGFSLHF
few	TRBJ2-1	.	TRBV20-1	TGCGCCCAGGGGACTGAGCAGTTCTTC	CAQGTEQFF
.	TRBJ1-5	.	TRBV29-1	TGCAGCGTTGAACATGGCAATCAGCCCCAGCATTTT	CSVEHGNQPQHF
.	TRBJ2-7	.	TRBV27	TGTGCCAGCAGTTTTTCCGTCGGGGGTGGCGAGCAGTACTTC	CASSFSVGGGEQYF
.	TRBJ2-3	TRBD1	TRBV15	TGTGCCACCAGCAAGGGACAGACAGATACGCAGTATTTT	CATSKGQTDTQYF
.	TRBJ2-5	TRBD2	TRBV6-5	TGTGCCAGCAGTTACTCCTGGACTAGCGGTCAAGAGACCCAGTACTTC	CASSYSWTSGQETQYF
.	TRBJ1-2	.	TRBV30	TGTGCCTGGAGTGGGGGGGGTAACTATGGCTACACCTTC	CAWSGGGNYGYTF
.	TRBJ1-5	.	TRBV19	TGTGCCAGTAGCCGACTACCGGACCGGACAGGCAATCAGCCCCAGCATTTT	CASSRLPDRTGNQPQHF
.	TRBJ2-7	TRBD1	TRBV12-5	TGTGCTAGTGGTTTACAGGGGGCCCGCTACGAGCAGTACTTC	CASGLQGARYEQYF
.	TRBJ1-1	.	TRBV30	TGTGCCTGGAAACCCGGGGCGCGGGTGAACACTGAAGCTTTCTTT	CAWKPGARVNTEAFF
few	TRBJ1-6	.	TRBV5-6	TGTGCCAGCAGCTTCGGTTCACCCCTCCACTTT	CASSFGSPLHF
.	TRBJ1-4	.	TRBV6-5	TGTGCCAGCAGCTGGACGACGGCAACTAATGAAAAACTGTTTTTT	CASSWTTATNEKLFF
.	TRBJ1-2	.	TRBV2	TGTGCCAGCAGCGGGGCCGTCAGGGGTGGCTACACCTTC	CASSGAVRGGYTF
.	TRBJ1-3	.	TRBV28	TGTGCCAGCATATTGGCAGGGGACTCTGGAAACACCATATATTTT	CASILAGDSGNTIYF
.	TRBJ1-2	TRBD1	TRBV7-2	TGTGCCAGCAGCAAGGACAGGGGATGGAATGGCTACACCTTC	CASSKDRGWNGYTF
.	TRBJ2-7	.	TRBV27	TGTGCCAGCAGTTTGGGGCGGTTCTACGAGCAGTACTTC	CASSLGRFYEQYF
once	TRBJ2-3	.	TRBV6-1	TGTGCCAGCAGTGAAGCGAGCGATACGCAGTATTTT	CASSEASDTQYF
.	TRBJ2-2	.	TRBV2	TGTGCCAGCAGGGAAGGATTCACCGGGGAGCTGTTTTTT	CASREGFTGELFF
.	TRBJ1-1	TRBD1	TRBV5-4	TGTGCCAGCAAGCGACAGGGGGCGGCGAACACTGAAGCTTTCTTT	CASKRQGAANTEAFF
.	TRBJ1-4	TRBD1	TRBV6-5	TGTGCCAGCAGGAAACAGGGGGGATTTAATGAAAAACTGTTTTTT	CASRKQGGFNEKLFF